This TCR beta chain was recovered during a study of PD-1 blockade in classical Hodgkin lymphoma. Every single patient, without exception, relapsed after autologous stem cell transplantation, and brentuximab vedotin exposure varied. This CDR3 is built from 16 residues. After removal of 4 bases from V and 12 bases from J, the junction contained 22 bases not matched to a gene. The V gene's germline CDR1 is SGHRS and CDR2 YFSETQ. Sequenced by immunoSEQ multiplex PCR; TCRdb stores in-frame clones only, minus some. Of some 96,000 clones listed, roughly 76% are singletons. The TCR comes from a human donor with classical Hodgkin lymphoma. This chain connects TRBV5-1 to TRBJ2-7; 7 positions match TRBD2. The sample in question was peripheral blood mononuclear cells (PBMCs), obtained before the second cycle of nivolumab. CDR3 in amino acids: CASSLEPSGPLGRLYF. The CDR3 nucleotides read TGCGCCAGCAGCCTGGAGCCTAGCGGCCCCCTCGGCAGGCTGTACTTC.